The present TCR beta chain was sequenced within a study of blood T cell repertoires in COVID-19. On the study more broadly: PBMCs, B-cell-depleted T cells, or T cells provided the cDNA or gDNA that made up the material.

In the source study's methods: Amplification of reference gene primers was used by the study to estimate nucleated cell counts. Profiled with immunoSEQ multiplex PCR; TCRdb holds only in-frame clones, not every one. V, J and clone size are taken as reported in that table, and D and trimming were inferred from the DNA itself. The sample holds around 370,000 clones, more than 70% seen once. There are a few counts of this clone. CDR1 is SGHRS and CDR2 is YFSETQ in the germline V gene. The V gene end was trimmed by 3 bases and the J gene end by 5 bases; junction bases not matched to a gene: 5. The CDR3 totals 14 residues.

This chain connects TRBV5-1 to TRBJ1-5, with 7 bases identical to TRBD1. This sequence originates from a woman between 70 and 85 years old with COVID-19, enrolled during active disease. Sequenced input: peripheral blood. The CDR3 protein is CASSSTGLDQPQHF. For the CDR3, the DNA is TGCGCCAGCAGCTCGACAGGGCTGGATCAGCCCCAGCATTTT.